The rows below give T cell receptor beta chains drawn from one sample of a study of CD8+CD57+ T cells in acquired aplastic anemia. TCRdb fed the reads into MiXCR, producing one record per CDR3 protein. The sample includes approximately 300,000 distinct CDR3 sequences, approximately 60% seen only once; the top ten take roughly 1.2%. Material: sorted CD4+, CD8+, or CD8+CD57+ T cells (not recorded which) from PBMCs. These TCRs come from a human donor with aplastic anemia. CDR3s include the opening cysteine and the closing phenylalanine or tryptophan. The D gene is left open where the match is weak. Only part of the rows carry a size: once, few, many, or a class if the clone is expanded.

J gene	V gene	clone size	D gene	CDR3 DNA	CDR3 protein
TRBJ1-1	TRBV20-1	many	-	TGCAGTGCCGCGATCGGTCTGAGAACCCTTACGAACACTGAAGCTTTCTTT	CSAAIGLRTLTNTEAFF
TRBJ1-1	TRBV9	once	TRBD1	TGTGCCAGCAGCGAGGGGGACAGGAGAGGTGAAGCTTTCTTT	CASSEGDRRGEAFF
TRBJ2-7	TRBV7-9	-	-	TGTGCCAGCAGACTCTACAGGGATGGGCAGTACTTC	CASRLYRDGQYF
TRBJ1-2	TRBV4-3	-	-	TGCGCCAGCAGCCAAGAGCAAAACCCTAACTATGGCTACACCTTC	CASSQEQNPNYGYTF
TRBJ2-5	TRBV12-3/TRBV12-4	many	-	TGTGCCAGCAGGCGGGATACCCAAGAGACCCAGTACTTC	CASRRDTQETQYF
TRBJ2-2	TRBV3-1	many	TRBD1	TGTGCCAGCAGCTTGACGTGGACAGGGAACCACGGGGAGCTGTTTTTT	CASSLTWTGNHGELFF
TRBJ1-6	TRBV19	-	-	TGTGCCAGTAGAGTCGGGGGGCTTCAATCACCCCTCCACTTT	CASRVGGLQSPLHF
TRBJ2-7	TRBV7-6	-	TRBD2	TGTGCCAGCAGCCAAGCCCCACAGCGGGAGATCTACGAGCAGTACTTC	CASSQAPQREIYEQYF
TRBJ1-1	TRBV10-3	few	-	TGTGCCATCAGTGCAGGGGAAATGATGACTTTCTTT	CAISAGEMMTFF
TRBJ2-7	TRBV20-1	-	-	TGCAGTGCTAGAGTTTTCAGCTCCTACGAGCAGTACTTC	CSARVFSSYEQYF
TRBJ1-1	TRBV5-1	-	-	TGCGCCAGCAGCCCACAGGTCCCCGAAAACAGTTACATGAACACTGAAGCTTTCTTT	CASSPQVPENSYMNTEAFF
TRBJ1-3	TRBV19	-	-	TGTGCCAGTAGTATTCTGGGAATCTCTGGAAACACCATATATTTT	CASSILGISGNTIYF
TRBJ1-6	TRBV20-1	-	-	TGCAGTGCTAGAGAGGGGGATTCACCCCTCCACTTT	CSAREGDSPLHF
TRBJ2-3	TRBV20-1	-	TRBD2	TGCAGTGCTAGAGGACTAGCGGGACTCACAGATACGCAGTATTTT	CSARGLAGLTDTQYF